This T cell receptor (beta chain) was retrieved from a study of control samples from healthy donors and cancer patients. Method: immunoSEQ multiplex PCR; TCRdb's copy keeps in-frame clones and lacks some. Counted here are just over 150,000 clones, roughly 94% occurring once; the ten biggest clones make up under 8.5%. This CDR3 is 13 amino acids long. J lost 4 bases, V lost 4 bases, and 3 bases had no gene match. From germline, CDR1 is MNHEY and CDR2 SMNVEV (reference sequence). This sequence originates from a woman in her 40s in good health. The chain combines TRBV27 with TRBJ1-2; 7 nucleotides line up with TRBD1. What was sequenced was blood. The CDR3 loop reads CASSWDSSYGYTF. DNA for the CDR3: TGTGCCAGCAGTTGGGACAGCAGCTATGGCTACACCTTC.